The clone carrying this T cell receptor beta chain was seen many times. TCRdb processed the reads anew with MiXCR; each CDR3 protein has one entry. Among 60,000 to 65,000 distinct CDR3 sequences listed, around 20% were seen once. The data are from a study of lung T cells in sarcoidosis with Löfgren's syndrome. The CDR3 extends over 14 amino acids. Germline V gene lookup returns CDR1 DFQATT and CDR2 SNEGSKA (reference sequence). Trimming cost V 1 base and J 3 bases, with 13 bases left between them. The TCR was taken from a human donor with sarcoidosis (Löfgren's syndrome or another form), or a control subject (not recorded which). The sequencing sample was made of CD4+ T cells from PBMCs. The genes are TRBV20-1 and TRBJ2-7; D is possibly TRBD2 (6 bases). The CDR3, as DNA: TGCAGTGCTAGAGGCCCGGGAGCGGGCTACGAGCAGTACTTC. It specifies CSARGPGAGYEQYF.